This T cell receptor (beta chain) was identified in a study of T cells in Graves' hyperthyroidism and ophthalmopathy. Overall study context: Any treatment followed the collection of peripheral blood at initial diagnosis. Findings and limits, study-wide: Blood also carried most thyroid clonotypes expanded above 0.001.

The source material, RNA transcripts, was used to amplify TCR beta CDR3 regions. Carried out on the TCR CDR3, a first-round RT-PCR used the HTBI primer set. One entry per CDR3 protein, called by TCRdb with MiXCR from the multiplex PCR reads. The table shows some 650,000 distinct CDR3 sequences, with about a sixth occurring only once. A word on this clonotype: Its antigen remains unidentified.

The CDR3 consists of 16 residues. Trimming left V 1 base short and J 0 bases short, with 13 bases between. CDR1 and CDR2 (germline): DFQATT, SNEGSKA (reference sequence). The receptor comes from a woman aged 40 to 50 with Graves' ophthalmopathy. The rearrangement joins TRBV20-1 to TRBJ1-3, with D uncertain. The sample taken for sequencing was blood. The CDR3 reads CSARVSGVSSGNTIYF. The DNA for the CDR3 is TGCAGTGCTAGAGTATCGGGTGTGAGCTCTGGAAACACCATATATTTT.